The source of this TCR beta chain is a study of control samples from healthy donors and cancer patients. Libraries were prepared by immunoSEQ multiplex PCR; TCRdb keeps only in-frame clonotypes and omits some of them. Of over 50,000 clones listed, roughly 80% were seen once; the top ten hold about a tenth. This clone was observed a handful of times. CDR3 size: 14 residues. Trimming cost V 5 bases and J 5 bases; bases outside gene matches: 5. Germline CDR1 and CDR2: SGHVS and FNYEAQ. The sequenced sample was blood. This chain links TRBV7-6 with TRBJ1-1; 10 nucleotides align to TRBD1. This clonotype originated in an older man in good health. In DNA, the CDR3 is TGTGCCAGCAGCCCCCGGACAGGGGGAACTGAAGCTTTCTTT. Translation gives CASSPRTGGTEAFF.